Below, 3 T cell receptor beta chains from the same sample are listed, as sequenced in a study of blood T cell repertoires in COVID-19. Sequencing was performed with immunoSEQ multiplex PCR; in TCRdb, only in-frame clones are kept and a portion is missing. Among roughly 88,000 clones, roughly nine tenths were seen once, and the ten largest hold about a sixth. Sequenced material: peripheral blood. The receptor set was obtained from a woman between 55 and 75 years old with COVID-19, enrolled during active disease.

This clone was seen just once. The V gene is TRBV18, the J gene TRBJ1-6, with D possibly TRBD1 on 5 matching bases. The CDR3 is 15 amino acids. The V gene lost 5 bases and the J gene lost 7 bases, with 15 bases spanning the gap. In germline, CDR1 is KGHSH, CDR2 LQKENI. The CDR3 spells CASSERGTTNSPLHF. The CDR3 DNA reads TGTGCCAGCTCAGAAAGGGGCACCACGAATTCACCCCTCCACTTT.

The chain couples TRBV6-2 or TRBV6-3 to TRBJ1-1; D is unclear. The CDR3 contains 13 residues. The ends were cut back, 9 bases at V and 1 base at J, with 12 bases in the middle. Germline CDR1 MNHEY, CDR2 SVGEGT. The CDR3 DNA reads as TGTGCCAGTAGCACCCACAAGAACACTGAAGCTTTCTTT. The encoded protein is CASSTHKNTEAFF.

The genes are TRBV9 and TRBJ2-5; weak D call: TRBD1 (6 bases). V lost 1 base and J 0 bases, leaving 7 bases between the germline ends. Germline CDR1 and CDR2: SGDLS and YYNGEE. The CDR3 sequence is 14 residues long. The CDR3 loop is CASSVTGNQETQYF. The CDR3, as DNA: TGTGCCAGCAGCGTAACAGGGAACCAAGAGACCCAGTACTTC. The full variable domain, completed using reference TRBV9 and TRBJ2-5, is DSGVTQTPKHLITATGQRVTLRCSPRSGDLSVYWYQQSLDQGLQFLIQYYNGEERAKGNILERFSAQQFPDLHSELNLSSLELGDSALYFCASSVTGNQETQYFGPGTRLLVL.